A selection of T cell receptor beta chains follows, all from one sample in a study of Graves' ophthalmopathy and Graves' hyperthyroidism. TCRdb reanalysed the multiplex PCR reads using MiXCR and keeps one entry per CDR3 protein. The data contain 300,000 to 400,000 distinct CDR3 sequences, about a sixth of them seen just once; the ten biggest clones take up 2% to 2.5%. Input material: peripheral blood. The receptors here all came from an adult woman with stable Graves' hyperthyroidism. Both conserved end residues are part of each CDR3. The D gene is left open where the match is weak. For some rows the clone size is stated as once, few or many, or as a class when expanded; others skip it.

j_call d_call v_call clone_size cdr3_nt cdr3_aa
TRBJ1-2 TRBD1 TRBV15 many TGTGCCACCGGAGGACAGGGGTATGGCTACACCTTC CATGGQGYGYTF
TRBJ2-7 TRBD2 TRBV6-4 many TGTGCCAGCAGAACCTCTCGGGCCGGCGGGAGTAGTTCCTACGAGCAGTACTTC CASRTSRAGGSSSYEQYF
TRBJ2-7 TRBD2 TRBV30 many TGTGCCTGGAGTGTACTAGCGGGAACCGAGCAGTACTTC CAWSVLAGTEQYF
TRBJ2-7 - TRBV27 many TGTGCCAGCAGTCCATCCACAGGACATCACTCCTACGAGCAGTACTTC CASSPSTGHHSYEQYF
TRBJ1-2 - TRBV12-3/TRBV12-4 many TGTGCCAGCGGACTACAGGATGGCTACACCTTC CASGLQDGYTF
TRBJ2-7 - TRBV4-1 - TGCGCCAGCAGCCAAGATGAATGGCGTGGGGGGGGGCTAGGCTACGAGCAGTACTTC CASSQDEWRGGGLGYEQYF
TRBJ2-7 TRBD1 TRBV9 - TGTGCCAGCAGCGCCTACAGGGGCCCTAGACCTTACGAGCAGTACTTC CASSAYRGPRPYEQYF
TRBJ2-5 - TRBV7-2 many TGTGCCACCTCCCGGGACAATGGGGAGACCCAGTACTTC CATSRDNGETQYF
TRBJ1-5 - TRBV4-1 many TGCGCCAGCAGCCAAGGATTGTTTGGGTTTGGGAGCAATCAGCCCCAGCATTTT CASSQGLFGFGSNQPQHF
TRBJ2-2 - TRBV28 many TGTGCCAGCAGTTCTCACTCCAGGACTGACACCGGGGAGCTGTTTTTT CASSSHSRTDTGELFF
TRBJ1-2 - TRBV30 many TGTGCCTGGAGTGTGGCGGGAGTCTACACCTTC CAWSVAGVYTF
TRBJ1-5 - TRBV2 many TGTGCCAGCAGTATGGGGGGTCATCAGCCCCAGCATTTT CASSMGGHQPQHF
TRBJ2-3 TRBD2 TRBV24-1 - TGTGCCACCAGTGATTTTGGACTAGCGGGCACAGATACGCAGTATTTT CATSDFGLAGTDTQYF